This T cell receptor (beta chain) was recorded in a study of OX40 agonist ivuxolimab in advanced cancers. Overall study: The drug used for patients, ivuxolimab, was an agonistic anti-OX40 (CD134) antibody.

The data were produced by immunoSEQ multiplex PCR, yet TCRdb's version contains in-frame clones alone and is incomplete. The data show about 75,000 clones, approximately 85% seen once. Study outcomes and limitations: CD8+ T cells (on average) carried more expanded clones than CD4+ T cells. Undetermined was the antigen specificity of the expanded peripheral T cells. Dose levels from 0.1 to 3.0 mg/kg saw CD4+ and CD8+ blood T cells expand clonally by week 6.

Of note for this clone: Its antigen remains unidentified.

V shed 2 bases and J 4 bases; nucleotides not matched to a gene: 3. The V gene's germline CDR1 is SGHDT and CDR2 YYEEEE. The CDR3 is 15 residues long. This chain connects TRBV5-6 to TRBJ2-7, with 13 bases aligning to TRBD2. The material was CD4+ or CD8+ T cells sorted from blood, obtained in a trial of the OX40 agonist ivuxolimab. This receptor was taken from an adult with an advanced solid tumor such as melanoma, head and neck, liver or kidney cancer. In DNA, the CDR3 is TGTGCCAGCAGCTTATCGGGACTAGCGGGATACGAGCAGTACTTC. The encoded protein is CASSLSGLAGYEQYF.